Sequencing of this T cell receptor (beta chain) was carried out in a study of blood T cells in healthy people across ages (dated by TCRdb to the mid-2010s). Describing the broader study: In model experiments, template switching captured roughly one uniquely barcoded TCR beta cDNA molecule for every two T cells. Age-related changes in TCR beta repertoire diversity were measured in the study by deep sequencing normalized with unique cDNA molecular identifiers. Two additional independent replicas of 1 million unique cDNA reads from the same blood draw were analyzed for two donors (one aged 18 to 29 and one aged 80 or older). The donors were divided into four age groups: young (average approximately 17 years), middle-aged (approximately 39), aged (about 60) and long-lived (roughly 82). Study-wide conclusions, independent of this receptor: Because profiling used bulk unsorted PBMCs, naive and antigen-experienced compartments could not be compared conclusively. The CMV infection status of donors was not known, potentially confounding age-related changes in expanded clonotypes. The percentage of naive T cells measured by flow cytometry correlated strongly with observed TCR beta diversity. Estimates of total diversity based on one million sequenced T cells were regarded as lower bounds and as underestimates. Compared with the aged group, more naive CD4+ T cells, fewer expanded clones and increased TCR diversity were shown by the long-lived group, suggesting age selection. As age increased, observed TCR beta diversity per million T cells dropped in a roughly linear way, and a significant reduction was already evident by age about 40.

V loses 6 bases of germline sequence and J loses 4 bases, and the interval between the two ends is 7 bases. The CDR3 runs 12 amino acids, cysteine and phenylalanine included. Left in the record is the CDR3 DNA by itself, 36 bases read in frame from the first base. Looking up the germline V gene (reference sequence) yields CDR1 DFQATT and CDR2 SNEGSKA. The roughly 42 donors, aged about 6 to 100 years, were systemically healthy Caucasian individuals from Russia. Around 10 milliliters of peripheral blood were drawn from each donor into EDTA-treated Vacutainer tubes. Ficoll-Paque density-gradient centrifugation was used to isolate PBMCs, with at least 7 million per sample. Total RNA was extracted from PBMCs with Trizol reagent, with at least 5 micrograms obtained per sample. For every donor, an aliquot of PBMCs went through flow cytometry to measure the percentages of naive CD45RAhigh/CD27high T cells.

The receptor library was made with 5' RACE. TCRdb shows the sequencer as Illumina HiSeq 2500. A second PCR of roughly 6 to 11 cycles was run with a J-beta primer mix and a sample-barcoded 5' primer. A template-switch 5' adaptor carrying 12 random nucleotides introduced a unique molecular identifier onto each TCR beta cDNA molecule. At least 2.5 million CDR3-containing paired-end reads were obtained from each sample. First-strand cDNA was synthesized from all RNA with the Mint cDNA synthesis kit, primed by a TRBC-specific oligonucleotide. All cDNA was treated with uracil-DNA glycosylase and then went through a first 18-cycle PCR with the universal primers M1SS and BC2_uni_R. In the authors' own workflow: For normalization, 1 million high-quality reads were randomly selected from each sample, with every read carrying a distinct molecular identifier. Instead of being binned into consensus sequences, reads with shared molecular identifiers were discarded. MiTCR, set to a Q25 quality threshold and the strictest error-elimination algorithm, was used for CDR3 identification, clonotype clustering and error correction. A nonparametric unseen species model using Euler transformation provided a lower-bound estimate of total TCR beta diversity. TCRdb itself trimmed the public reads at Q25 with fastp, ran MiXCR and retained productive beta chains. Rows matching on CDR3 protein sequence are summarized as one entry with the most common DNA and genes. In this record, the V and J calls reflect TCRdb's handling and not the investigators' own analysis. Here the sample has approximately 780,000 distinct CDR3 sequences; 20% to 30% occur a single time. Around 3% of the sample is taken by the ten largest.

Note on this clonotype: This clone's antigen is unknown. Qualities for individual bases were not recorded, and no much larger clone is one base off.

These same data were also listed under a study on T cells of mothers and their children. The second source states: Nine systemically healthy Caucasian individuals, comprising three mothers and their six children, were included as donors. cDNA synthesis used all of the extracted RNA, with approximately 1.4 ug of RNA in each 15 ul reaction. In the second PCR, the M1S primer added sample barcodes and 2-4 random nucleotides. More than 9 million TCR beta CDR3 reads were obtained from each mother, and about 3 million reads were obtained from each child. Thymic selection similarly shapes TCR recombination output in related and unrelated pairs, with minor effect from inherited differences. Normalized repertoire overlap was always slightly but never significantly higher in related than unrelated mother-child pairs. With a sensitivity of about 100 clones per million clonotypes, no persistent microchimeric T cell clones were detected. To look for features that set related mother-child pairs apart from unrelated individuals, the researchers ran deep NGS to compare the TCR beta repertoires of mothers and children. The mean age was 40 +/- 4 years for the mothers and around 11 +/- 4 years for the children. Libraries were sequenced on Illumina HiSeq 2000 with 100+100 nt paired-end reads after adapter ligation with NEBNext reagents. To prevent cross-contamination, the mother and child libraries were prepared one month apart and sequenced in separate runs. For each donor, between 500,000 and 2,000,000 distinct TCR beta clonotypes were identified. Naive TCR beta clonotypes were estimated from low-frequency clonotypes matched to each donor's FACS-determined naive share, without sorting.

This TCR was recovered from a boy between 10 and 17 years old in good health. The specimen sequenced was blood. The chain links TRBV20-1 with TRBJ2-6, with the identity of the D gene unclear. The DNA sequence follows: TGCAGTGCCCGGCGGGGGGCCAACGTCCTGACTTTC. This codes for CSARRGANVLTF.